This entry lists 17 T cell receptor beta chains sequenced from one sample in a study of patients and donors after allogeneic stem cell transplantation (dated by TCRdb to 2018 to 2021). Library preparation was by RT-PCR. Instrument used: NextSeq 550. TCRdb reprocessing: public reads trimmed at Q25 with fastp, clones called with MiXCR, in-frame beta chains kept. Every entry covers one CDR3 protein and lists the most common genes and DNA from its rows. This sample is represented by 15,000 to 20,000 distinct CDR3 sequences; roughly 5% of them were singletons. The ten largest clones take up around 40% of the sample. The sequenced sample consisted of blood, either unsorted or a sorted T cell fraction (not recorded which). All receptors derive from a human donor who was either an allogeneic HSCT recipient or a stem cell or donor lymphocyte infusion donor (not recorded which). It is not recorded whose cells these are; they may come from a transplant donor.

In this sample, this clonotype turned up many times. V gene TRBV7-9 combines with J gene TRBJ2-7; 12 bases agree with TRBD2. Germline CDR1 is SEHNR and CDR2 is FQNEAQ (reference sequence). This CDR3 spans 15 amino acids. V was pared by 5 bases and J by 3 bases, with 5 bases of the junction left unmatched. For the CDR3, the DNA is TGTGCCAGCAGCCGGACTAGCGGGACCTTCTACGAGCAGTACTTC. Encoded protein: CASSRTSGTFYEQYF.

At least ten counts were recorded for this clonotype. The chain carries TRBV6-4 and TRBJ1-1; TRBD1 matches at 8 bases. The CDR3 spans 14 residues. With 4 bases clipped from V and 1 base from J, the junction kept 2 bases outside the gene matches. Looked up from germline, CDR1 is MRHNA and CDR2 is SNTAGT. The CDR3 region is CASSADRGNTEAFF. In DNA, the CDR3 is TGTGCCAGCAGTGCCGACAGGGGGAACACTGAAGCTTTCTTT.

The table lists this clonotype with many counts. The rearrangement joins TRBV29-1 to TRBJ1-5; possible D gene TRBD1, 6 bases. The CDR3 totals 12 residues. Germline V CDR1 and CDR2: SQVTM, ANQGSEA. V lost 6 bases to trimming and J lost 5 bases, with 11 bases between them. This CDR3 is CSVGAPDQPQHF. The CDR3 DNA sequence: TGCAGCGTGGGGGCTCCGGATCAGCCCCAGCATTTT.

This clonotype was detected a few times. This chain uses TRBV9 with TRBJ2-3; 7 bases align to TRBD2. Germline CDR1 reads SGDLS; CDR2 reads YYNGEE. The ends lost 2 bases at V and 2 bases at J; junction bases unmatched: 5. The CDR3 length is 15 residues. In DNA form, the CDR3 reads TGTGCCAGCAGCGTTCTCGGGGGGTACACAGATACGCAGTATTTT. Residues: CASSVLGGYTDTQYF.

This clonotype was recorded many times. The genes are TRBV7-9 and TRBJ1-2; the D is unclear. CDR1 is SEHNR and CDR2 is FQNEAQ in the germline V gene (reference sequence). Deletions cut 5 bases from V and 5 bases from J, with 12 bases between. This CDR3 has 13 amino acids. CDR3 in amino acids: CASSAAGSYGYTF. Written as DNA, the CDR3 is TGTGCCAGCAGCGCAGCCGGGAGTTATGGCTACACCTTC.

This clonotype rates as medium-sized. The CDR3 DNA is TGTGCCAGCAGCCGAGGGAACACTGAAGCTTTCTTT. This codes for CASSRGNTEAFF. This chain joins TRBV3-1 and TRBJ1-1; D gene ambiguous. Trimming took 4 bases from V and 1 from J, leaving 4 bases between them. CDR3 length: 12 residues. Germline CDR1 is LGHDT and CDR2 is YNNKEL (reference sequence).

The CDR3 reads CASSQPRSGAVAFF. Here the CDR3 DNA reads TGTGCCAGTAGTCAACCTCGTTCCGGGGCAGTGGCTTTCTTT. The chain has TRBV19 and TRBJ1-1; D is perhaps TRBD1 (5 bases). This CDR3 comprises 14 residues. With 5 bases removed from V and 11 bases from J, the gap between germline ends came to 21 bases. Germline values: CDR1 LNHDA, CDR2 SQIVND (reference sequence). Combining the CDR3 with reference TRBV19 and TRBJ1-1 gives the whole variable domain DGGITQSPKYLFRKEGQNVTLSCEQNLNHDAMYWYRQDPGQGLRLIYYSQIVNDFQKGDIAEGYSVSREKKESFPLTVTSAQKNPTAFYLCASSQPRSGAVAFFGQGTRLTVV.

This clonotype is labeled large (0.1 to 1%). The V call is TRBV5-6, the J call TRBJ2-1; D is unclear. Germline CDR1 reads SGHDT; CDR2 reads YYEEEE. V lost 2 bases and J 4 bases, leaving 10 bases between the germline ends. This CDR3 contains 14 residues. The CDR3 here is CASSFRNVYNEQFF. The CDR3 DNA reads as TGTGCCAGCAGCTTCAGAAACGTATACAATGAGCAGTTCTTC.

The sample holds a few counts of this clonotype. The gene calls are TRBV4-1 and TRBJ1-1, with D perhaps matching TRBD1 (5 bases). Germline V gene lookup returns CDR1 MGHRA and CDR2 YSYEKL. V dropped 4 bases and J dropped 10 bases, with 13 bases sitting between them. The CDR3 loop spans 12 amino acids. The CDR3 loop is CASSREQGTAFF. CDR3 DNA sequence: TGCGCCAGCAGCCGTGAGCAGGGCACAGCTTTCTTT.

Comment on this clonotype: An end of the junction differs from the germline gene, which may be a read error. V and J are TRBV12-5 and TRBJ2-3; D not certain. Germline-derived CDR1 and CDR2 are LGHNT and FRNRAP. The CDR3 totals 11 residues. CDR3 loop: CASGLYSVTLF. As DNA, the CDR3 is TGTGCTAGTGGTTTGTACTCGGTTACCCTTTTT.

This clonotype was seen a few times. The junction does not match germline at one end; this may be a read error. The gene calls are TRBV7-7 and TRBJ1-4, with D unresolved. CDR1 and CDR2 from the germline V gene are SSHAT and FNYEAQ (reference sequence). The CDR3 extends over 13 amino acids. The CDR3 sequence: CASSQAPYEKLFF. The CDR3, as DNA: TGTGCTAGCAGCCAAGCCCCCTATGAAAAACTGTTTTTT. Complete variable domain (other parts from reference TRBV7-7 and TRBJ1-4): GAGVSQSPRYKVTKRGQDVTLRCDPISSHATLYWYQQALGQGPEFLTYFNYEAQPDKSGLPSDRFSAERPEGSISTLTIQRTEQRDSAMYRCASSQAPYEKLFFGSGTQLSVL.

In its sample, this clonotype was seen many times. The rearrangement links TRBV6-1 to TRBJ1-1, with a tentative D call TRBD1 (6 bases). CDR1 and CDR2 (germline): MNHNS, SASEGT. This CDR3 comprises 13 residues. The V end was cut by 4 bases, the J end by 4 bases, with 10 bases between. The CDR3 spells CASSVLGATEAFF. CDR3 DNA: TGTGCCAGCAGTGTTCTGGGGGCCACTGAAGCTTTCTTT.

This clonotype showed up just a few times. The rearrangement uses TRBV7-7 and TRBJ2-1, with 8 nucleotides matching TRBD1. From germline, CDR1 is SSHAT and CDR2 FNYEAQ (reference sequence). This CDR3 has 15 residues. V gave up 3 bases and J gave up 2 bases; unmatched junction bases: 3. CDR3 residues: CASSLTGVAYNEQFF. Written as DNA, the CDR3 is TGTGCCAGCAGCTTGACAGGGGTGGCCTACAATGAGCAGTTCTTC.

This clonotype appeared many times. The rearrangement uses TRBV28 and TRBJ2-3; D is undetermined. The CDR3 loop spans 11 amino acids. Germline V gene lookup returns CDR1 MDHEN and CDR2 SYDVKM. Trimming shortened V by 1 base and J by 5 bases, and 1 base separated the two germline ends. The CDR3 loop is CASSLLDTQYF. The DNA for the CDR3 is TGTGCCAGCAGTTTATTAGATACGCAGTATTTT.

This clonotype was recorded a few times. The CDR3 reads CASSQRLLRETQYF. The CDR3, as DNA: TGCGCCAGCAGCCAAAGGCTACTCCGGGAGACCCAGTACTTC. V usage is TRBV4-1 and J usage is TRBJ2-5; D is uncertain. The CDR3 length is 14 residues. The V and J ends lost 2 bases and 5 bases respectively, with 12 bases between them. Germline CDR1 reads MGHRA; CDR2 reads YSYEKL.

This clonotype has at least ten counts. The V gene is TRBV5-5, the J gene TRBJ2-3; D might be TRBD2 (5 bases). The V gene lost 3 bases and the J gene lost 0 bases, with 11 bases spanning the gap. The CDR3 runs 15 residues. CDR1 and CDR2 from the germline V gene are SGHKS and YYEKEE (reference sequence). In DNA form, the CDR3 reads TGTGCCAGCAGCTCCTCTCTAGCCAGCACAGATACGCAGTATTTT. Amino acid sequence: CASSSSLASTDTQYF.

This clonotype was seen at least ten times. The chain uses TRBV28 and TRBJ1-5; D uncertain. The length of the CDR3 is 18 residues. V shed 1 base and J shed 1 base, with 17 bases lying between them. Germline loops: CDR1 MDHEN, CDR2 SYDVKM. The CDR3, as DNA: TGTGCCAGCAGTTTATCGTGGTACTCCACGAGGAGCAATCAGCCCCAGCATTTT. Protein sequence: CASSLSWYSTRSNQPQHF.